These T cell receptor beta chains were read from a single sample in a study of T cell responses to AZD1222 COVID-19 vaccine. TCRdb's copy holds only in-frame clones and misses some; the assay was immunoSEQ multiplex PCR. The repertoire holds about 100,000 clones, with 80% to 95% as singletons. The sample in question was peripheral blood, obtained 28 days after the second AZD1222 dose. The receptors derive from an adult who received the AZD1222 COVID-19 vaccine. Both conserved end residues are part of each CDR3. Fields, in order: clone size, J gene, D gene, V gene, CDR3 protein, CDR3 DNA. A D gene is named only where the DNA matches it firmly. Part of the rows lack a size; the others show once, few, many or a class for expanded clones.

NA TRBJ2-1 NA TRBV28 CASSLGIEQFF TGTGCCAGCAGTTTAGGGATTGAGCAGTTCTTC
NA TRBJ2-1 NA TRBV24-1 CATSETGRSSYNEQFF TGTGCCACCAGTGAGACGGGCCGGAGCTCCTACAATGAGCAGTTCTTC
NA TRBJ1-3 NA TRBV28 CASSLQGNTIYF TGTGCCAGCAGTTTACAAGGAAACACCATATATTTT
NA TRBJ2-1 NA TRBV4-1 CASSQDQGGLGNYNEQFF TGCGCCAGCAGCCAAGATCAGGGGGGGCTAGGCAATTACAATGAGCAGTTCTTC
NA TRBJ2-3 NA TRBV7-2 CASSLGLTGTQYF TGTGCCAGCAGCTTAGGCCTGACGGGTACGCAGTATTTT
NA TRBJ2-1 TRBD1 TRBV19 CASSMTGGSYNEQFF TGTGCCAGTAGTATGACAGGGGGATCCTACAATGAGCAGTTCTTC
NA TRBJ2-7 NA TRBV7-8 CASSPSRGSSYEQYF TGTGCCAGCAGCCCGAGCAGGGGATCCTCCTACGAGCAGTACTTC
NA TRBJ2-3 TRBD2 TRBV27 CASSLLTGGPDTQYF TGTGCCAGCAGTTTATTAACGGGAGGGCCAGATACGCAGTATTTT
NA TRBJ1-1 NA TRBV28 CASSSLSPNTEAFF TGTGCCAGCAGTTCCCTCTCCCCGAACACTGAAGCTTTCTTT
NA TRBJ2-1 TRBD1 TRBV24-1 CATSGPLAGGYNEQFF TGTGCCACCAGTGGTCCCCTCGCAGGGGGCTACAATGAGCAGTTCTTC
NA TRBJ1-1 TRBD1 TRBV29-1 CSALTGDNTEAFF TGCAGCGCGCTCACAGGGGACAACACTGAAGCTTTCTTT
once TRBJ2-7 NA TRBV9 CASSVGVKSSYEQYF TGTGCCAGCAGCGTAGGAGTCAAAAGCTCCTACGAGCAGTACTTC
once TRBJ1-6 TRBD1 TRBV18 CASSLQGREVSPLHF TGTGCCAGCTCACTACAGGGGAGAGAAGTTTCACCCCTCCACTTT
NA TRBJ2-2 NA TRBV25-1 CASIDLVTGELFF TGTGCCAGCATCGATTTAGTCACCGGGGAGCTGTTTTTT
NA TRBJ2-7 NA TRBV28 CASSLRPGGTYEQYF TGTGCCAGCAGTTTAAGGCCAGGGGGGACCTACGAGCAGTACTTC
NA TRBJ1-4 NA TRBV27 CASSLWAQETNEKLFF TGTGCCAGCAGTTTATGGGCCCAAGAGACTAATGAAAAACTGTTTTTT
NA TRBJ2-7 NA TRBV7-2 CASSPREKLYEQYF TGTGCCAGCAGCCCCCGGGAGAAGCTCTACGAGCAGTACTTC
NA TRBJ2-3 TRBD1 TRBV7-9 CASSSPRTGSTDTQYF TGTGCCAGCAGCTCTCCCCGGACAGGGAGTACAGATACGCAGTATTTT
NA TRBJ1-2 TRBD1 TRBV7-8 CASSLVQGIWAITDYGYTF TGTGCCAGCAGCTTAGTACAGGGGATTTGGGCTATTACGGACTATGGCTACACCTTC
NA TRBJ2-7 TRBD1 TRBV6-1 CASSEARTGASIQYF TGTGCCAGCAGTGAAGCGAGGACAGGGGCGTCGATTCAGTACTTC
NA TRBJ1-1 NA TRBV29-1 CSVERTMNTEAFF TGCAGCGTTGAGAGGACAATGAACACTGAAGCTTTCTTT
NA TRBJ2-5 NA TRBV7-9 CASSSEETQYF TGTGCCAGCAGCTCAGAGGAGACCCAGTACTTC
NA TRBJ1-2 TRBD1 TRBV20-1 CSASQGGNGYTF TGCAGTGCTAGTCAGGGGGGCAATGGCTACACCTTC
NA TRBJ2-7 NA TRBV2 CASTGDSYEQYF TGTGCCAGCACGGGGGACTCCTACGAGCAGTACTTC
NA TRBJ1-6 NA TRBV7-2 CASSSRQAYSPLHF TGTGCCAGCAGCTCCCGACAGGCCTATTCACCCCTCCACTTT
NA TRBJ1-3 NA TRBV11-1 CASTAGASGNTIYF TGTGCCAGCACTGCAGGGGCCTCTGGAAACACCATATATTTT
NA TRBJ1-2 NA TRBV6-5 CASTNPPGLNYGYTF TGTGCCAGCACTAACCCACCCGGCCTCAACTATGGCTACACCTTC
NA TRBJ2-2 TRBD1 TRBV7-3 CASSPSGQVTGELFF TGTGCCAGCAGCCCCTCGGGACAGGTGACCGGGGAGCTGTTTTTT
NA TRBJ2-1 NA TRBV19 CASSLLPRIAVSEQFF TGTGCCAGTAGTCTCCTACCACGGATCGCCGTTTCGGAGCAGTTCTTC
NA TRBJ1-2 NA TRBV6-5 CASSSRTYGYTF TGTGCCAGCAGTAGCAGGACCTATGGCTACACCTTC
once TRBJ1-4 TRBD1 TRBV6-5 CASSQDRANEKLFF TGTGCCAGCAGTCAGGACAGGGCGAATGAAAAACTGTTTTTT
NA TRBJ2-7 TRBD1 TRBV5-1 CASSEGSGTVHEQYF TGCGCCAGCAGCGAAGGATCCGGGACAGTCCACGAGCAGTACTTC
NA TRBJ2-3 NA TRBV7-3 CASSSRLGGVADTQYF TGTGCCAGCAGCTCCAGACTAGGAGGAGTTGCAGATACGCAGTATTTT
NA TRBJ1-1 NA TRBV7-2 CASSFSETTEAFF TGTGCCAGCAGCTTCTCAGAAACCACTGAAGCTTTCTTT
NA TRBJ2-2 NA TRBV18 CASSPRKTGELFF TGTGCCAGCTCACCACGTAAAACCGGGGAGCTGTTTTTT
NA TRBJ1-4 NA TRBV4-1 CASSQVPQSNEKLFF TGCGCCAGCAGCCAAGTCCCCCAGAGTAATGAAAAACTGTTTTTT